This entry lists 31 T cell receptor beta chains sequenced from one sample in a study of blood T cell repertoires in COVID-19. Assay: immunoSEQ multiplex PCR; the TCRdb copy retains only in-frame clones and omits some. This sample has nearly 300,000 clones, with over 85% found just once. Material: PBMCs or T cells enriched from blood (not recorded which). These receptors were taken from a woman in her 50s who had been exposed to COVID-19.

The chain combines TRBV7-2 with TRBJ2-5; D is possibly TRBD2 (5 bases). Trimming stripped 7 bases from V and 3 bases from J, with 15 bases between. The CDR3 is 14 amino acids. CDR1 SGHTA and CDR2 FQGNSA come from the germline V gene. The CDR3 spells CASTPEGRKETQYF. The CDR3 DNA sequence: TGTGCCAGCACCCCCGAGGGCCGTAAAGAGACCCAGTACTTC.

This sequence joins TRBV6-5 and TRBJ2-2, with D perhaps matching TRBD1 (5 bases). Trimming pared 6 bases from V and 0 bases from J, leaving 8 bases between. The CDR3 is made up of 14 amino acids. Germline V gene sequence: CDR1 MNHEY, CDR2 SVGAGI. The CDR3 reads CASRQDPNTGELFF. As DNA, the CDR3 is TGTGCCAGCAGACAGGACCCGAACACCGGGGAGCTGTTTTTT.

The CDR3 DNA reads TGTGCCAGCAGTTTGGCCGGACAGGGTAATGAAAAACTGTTTTTT. Translation: CASSLAGQGNEKLFF. This chain joins TRBV28 and TRBJ1-4; 8 bases fit TRBD1. Germline V gene lookup returns CDR1 MDHEN and CDR2 SYDVKM. The CDR3 consists of 15 residues. V was pared by 3 bases and J by 4 bases, with 4 bases of the junction left unmatched.

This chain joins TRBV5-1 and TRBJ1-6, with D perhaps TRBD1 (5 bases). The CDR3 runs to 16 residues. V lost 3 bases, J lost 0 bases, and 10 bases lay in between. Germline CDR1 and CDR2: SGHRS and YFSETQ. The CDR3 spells CASSWEGSSYNSPLHF. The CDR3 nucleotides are TGCGCCAGCAGCTGGGAGGGGAGCTCCTATAATTCACCCCTCCACTTT.

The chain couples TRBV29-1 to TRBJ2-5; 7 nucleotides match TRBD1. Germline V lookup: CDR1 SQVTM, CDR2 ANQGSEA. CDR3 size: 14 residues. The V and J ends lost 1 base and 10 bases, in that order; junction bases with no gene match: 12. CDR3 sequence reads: CSVEATGVKGGQYF. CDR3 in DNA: TGCAGCGTTGAAGCTACAGGGGTGAAAGGGGGCCAGTACTTC.

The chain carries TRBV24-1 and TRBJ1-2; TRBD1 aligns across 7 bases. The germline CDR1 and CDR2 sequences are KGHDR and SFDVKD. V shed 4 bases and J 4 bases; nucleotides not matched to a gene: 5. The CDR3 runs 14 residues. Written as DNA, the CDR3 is TGTGCCACCAGTGACCCGACAGGGATCTATGGCTACACCTTC. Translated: CATSDPTGIYGYTF.

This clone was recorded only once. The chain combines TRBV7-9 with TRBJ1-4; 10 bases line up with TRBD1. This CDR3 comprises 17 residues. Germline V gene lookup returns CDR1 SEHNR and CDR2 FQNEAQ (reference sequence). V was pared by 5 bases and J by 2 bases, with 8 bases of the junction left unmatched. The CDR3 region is CASSTSDRGRTNEKLFF. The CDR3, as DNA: TGTGCCAGCAGCACGTCCGACAGGGGGCGGACTAATGAAAAACTGTTTTTT.

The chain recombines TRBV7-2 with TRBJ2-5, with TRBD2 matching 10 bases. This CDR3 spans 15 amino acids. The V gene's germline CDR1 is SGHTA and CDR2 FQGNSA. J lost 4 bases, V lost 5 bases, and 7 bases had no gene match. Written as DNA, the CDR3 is TGTGCCAGCAGCCTCGAGCGGGGGGGGTCAGAGACCCAGTACTTC. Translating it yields CASSLERGGSETQYF.

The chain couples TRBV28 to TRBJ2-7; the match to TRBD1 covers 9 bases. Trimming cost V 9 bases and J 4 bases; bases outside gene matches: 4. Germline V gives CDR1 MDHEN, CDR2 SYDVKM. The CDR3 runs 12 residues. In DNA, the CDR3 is TGTGCCAGTGGACAGGGGAAGTACGAGCAGTACTTC. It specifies CASGQGKYEQYF.

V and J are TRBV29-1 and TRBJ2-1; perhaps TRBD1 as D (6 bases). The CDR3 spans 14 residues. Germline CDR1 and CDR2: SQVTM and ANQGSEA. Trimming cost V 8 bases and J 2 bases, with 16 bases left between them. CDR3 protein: CSHRGRGTYNEQFF. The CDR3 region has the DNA TGCAGCCATAGGGGCAGGGGAACCTACAATGAGCAGTTCTTC.

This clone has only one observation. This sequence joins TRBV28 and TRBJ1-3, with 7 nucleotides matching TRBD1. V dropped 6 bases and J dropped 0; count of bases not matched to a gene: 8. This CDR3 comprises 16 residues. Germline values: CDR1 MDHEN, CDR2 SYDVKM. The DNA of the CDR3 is TGTGCCAGCAGCACAGGGGACCGTATCTCTGGAAACACCATATATTTT. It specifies CASSTGDRISGNTIYF.

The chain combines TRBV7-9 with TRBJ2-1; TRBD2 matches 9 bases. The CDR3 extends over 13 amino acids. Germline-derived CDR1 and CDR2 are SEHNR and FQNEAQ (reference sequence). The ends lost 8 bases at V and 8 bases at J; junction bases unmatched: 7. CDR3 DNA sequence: TGTGCCAGCCGGCTAGCGGGGTACGATGAGCAGTTCTTC. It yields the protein CASRLAGYDEQFF. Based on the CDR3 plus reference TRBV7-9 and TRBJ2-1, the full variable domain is DTGVSQNPRHKITKRGQNVTFRCDPISEHNRLYWYRQTLGQGPEFLTYFQNEAQLEKSRLLSDRFSAERPKGSFSTLEIQRTEQGDSAMYLCASRLAGYDEQFFGPGTRLTVL.

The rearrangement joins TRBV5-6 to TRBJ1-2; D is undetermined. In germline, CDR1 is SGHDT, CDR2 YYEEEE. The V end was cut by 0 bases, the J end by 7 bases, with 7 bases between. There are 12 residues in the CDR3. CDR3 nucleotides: TGTGCCAGCAGCTTGGAGCTGATTGGCTACACCTTC. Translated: CASSLELIGYTF.

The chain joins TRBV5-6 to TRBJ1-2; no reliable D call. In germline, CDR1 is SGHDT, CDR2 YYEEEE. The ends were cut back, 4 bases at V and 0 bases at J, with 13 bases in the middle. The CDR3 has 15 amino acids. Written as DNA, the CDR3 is TGTGCCAGCAGCCACGTTGGAGTATCTAACTATGGCTACACCTTC. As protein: CASSHVGVSNYGYTF.

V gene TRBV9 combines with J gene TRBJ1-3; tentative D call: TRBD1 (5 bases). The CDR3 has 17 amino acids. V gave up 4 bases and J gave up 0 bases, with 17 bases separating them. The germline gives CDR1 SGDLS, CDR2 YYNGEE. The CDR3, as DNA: TGTGCCAGCAGCCCAATACCGGGACTGACCTCTGGAAACACCATATATTTT. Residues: CASSPIPGLTSGNTIYF.

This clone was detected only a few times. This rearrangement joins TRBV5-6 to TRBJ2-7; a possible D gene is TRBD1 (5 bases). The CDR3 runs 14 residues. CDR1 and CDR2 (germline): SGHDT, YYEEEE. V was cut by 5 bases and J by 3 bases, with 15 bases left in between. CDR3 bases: TGTGCCAGCAGTTGGCAGGGATCGTTCTACGAGCAGTACTTC. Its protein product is CASSWQGSFYEQYF.

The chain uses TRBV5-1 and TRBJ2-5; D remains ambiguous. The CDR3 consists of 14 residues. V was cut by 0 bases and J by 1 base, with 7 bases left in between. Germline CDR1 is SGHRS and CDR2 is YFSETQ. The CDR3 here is CASSLGQVQETQYF. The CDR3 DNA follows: TGCGCCAGCAGCTTGGGGCAAGTCCAAGAGACCCAGTACTTC.

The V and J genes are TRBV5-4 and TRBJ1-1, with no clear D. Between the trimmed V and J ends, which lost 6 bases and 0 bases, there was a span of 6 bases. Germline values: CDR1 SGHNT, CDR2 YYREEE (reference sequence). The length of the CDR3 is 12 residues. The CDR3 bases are TGTGCCAGCACGGGGTTGAACACTGAAGCTTTCTTT. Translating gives CASTGLNTEAFF.

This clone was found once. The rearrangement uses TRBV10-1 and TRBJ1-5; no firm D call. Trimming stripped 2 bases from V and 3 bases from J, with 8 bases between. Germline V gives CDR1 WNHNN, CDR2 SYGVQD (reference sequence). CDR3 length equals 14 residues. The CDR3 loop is CASSEGPDNQPQHF. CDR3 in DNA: TGCGCCAGCAGTGAGGGGCCGGACAATCAGCCCCAGCATTTT.

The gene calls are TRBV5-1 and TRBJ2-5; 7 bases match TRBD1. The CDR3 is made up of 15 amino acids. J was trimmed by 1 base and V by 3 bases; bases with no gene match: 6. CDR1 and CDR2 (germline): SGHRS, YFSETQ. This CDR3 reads CASSWRQGSQETQYF. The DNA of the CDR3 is TGCGCCAGCAGCTGGAGACAGGGTTCCCAAGAGACCCAGTACTTC.

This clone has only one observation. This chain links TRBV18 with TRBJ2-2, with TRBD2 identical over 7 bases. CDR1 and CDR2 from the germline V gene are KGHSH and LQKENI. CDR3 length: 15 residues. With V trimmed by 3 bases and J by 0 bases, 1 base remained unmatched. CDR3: CASSPAGANTGELFF. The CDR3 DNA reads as TGTGCCAGCTCACCCGCGGGGGCGAACACCGGGGAGCTGTTTTTT.

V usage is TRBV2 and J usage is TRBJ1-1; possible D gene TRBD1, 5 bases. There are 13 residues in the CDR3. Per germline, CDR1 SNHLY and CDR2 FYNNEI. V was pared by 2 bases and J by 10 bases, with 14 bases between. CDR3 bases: TGTGCCAGCAGTGAATTCAGACCAGGGTTAGCTTTCTTT. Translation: CASSEFRPGLAFF.

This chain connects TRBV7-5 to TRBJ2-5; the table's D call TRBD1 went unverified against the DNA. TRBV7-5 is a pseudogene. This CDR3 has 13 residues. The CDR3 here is CARSQGVEETQYF. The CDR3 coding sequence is TGTGCCAGAAGCCAGGGGGTAGAAGAGACCCAGTACTTC.

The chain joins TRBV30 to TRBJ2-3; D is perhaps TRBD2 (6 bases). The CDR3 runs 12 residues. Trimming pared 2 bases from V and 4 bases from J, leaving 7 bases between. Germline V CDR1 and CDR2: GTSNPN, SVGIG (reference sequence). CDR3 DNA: TGTGCCTGGAGTCCTAGCGCAGATACGCAGTATTTT. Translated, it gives CAWSPSADTQYF.

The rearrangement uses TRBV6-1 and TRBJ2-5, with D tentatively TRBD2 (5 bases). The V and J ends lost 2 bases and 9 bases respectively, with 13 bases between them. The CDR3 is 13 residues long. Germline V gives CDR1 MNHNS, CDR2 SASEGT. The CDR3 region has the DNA TGTGCCAGCAGTGAAAAAATGCTGAGGGCCCAGTACTTC. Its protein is CASSEKMLRAQYF.

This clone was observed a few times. The CDR3 loop reads CASQSSHFSYEQYF. The CDR3 coding sequence is TGTGCCAGCCAATCGAGCCATTTTTCCTACGAGCAGTACTTC. This chain uses TRBV28 with TRBJ2-7; D not resolved. The CDR3 has 14 residues. CDR1 and CDR2 from the germline V gene are MDHEN and SYDVKM. The V end was cut by 8 bases, the J end by 1 base, with 15 bases between.

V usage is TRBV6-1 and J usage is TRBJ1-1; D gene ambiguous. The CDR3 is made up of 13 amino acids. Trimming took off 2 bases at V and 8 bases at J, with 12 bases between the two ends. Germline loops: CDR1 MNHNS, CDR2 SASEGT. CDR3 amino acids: CASSEWAGKEAFF. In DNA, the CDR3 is TGTGCCAGCAGTGAATGGGCGGGGAAAGAAGCTTTCTTT.

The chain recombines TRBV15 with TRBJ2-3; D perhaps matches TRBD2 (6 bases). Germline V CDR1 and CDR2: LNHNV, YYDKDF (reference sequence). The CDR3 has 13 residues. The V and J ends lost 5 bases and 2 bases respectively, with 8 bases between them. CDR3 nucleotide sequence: TGTGCCACCAGCCCGGGGGACACAGATACGCAGTATTTT. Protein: CATSPGDTDTQYF.

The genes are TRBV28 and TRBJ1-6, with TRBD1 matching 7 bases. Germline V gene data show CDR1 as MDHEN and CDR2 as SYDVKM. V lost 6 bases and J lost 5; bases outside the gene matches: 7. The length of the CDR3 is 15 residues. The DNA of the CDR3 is TGTGCCAGCAGCCCTCAGGGGGGAAATAATTCACCCCTCCACTTT. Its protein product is CASSPQGGNNSPLHF.

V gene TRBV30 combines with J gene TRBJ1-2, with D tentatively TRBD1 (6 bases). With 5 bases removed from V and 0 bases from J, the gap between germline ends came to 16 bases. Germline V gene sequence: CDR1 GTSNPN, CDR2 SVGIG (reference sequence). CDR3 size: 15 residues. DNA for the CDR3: TGTGCCTGGGGGACATTGGGGGGAGCTAACTATGGCTACACCTTC. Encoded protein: CAWGTLGGANYGYTF. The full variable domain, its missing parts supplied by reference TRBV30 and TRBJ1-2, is SQTIHQWPATLVQPVGSPLSLECTVEGTSNPNLYWYRQAAGRGLQLLFYSVGIGQISSEVPQNLSASRPQDRQFILSSKKLLLSDSGFYLCAWGTLGGANYGYTFGSGTRLTVV.

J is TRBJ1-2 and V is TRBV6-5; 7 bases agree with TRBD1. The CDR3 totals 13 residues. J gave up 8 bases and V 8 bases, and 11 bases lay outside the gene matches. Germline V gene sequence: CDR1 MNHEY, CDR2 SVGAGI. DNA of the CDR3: TGTGCCAGCGGCCGGGACAGCGGTTTCGGCTACACCTTC. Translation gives CASGRDSGFGYTF.